This record concerns one T cell receptor (beta chain) sequence. What it recognizes is unknown. The sample originates from a study of blood T cells in healthy people across ages. Study details: Capture by template switching was about one barcoded beta molecule per two T cells. Study observations and caveats: TCR beta diversity, measured per million T cells, fell in a roughly linear way with age.

The authors extracted at least 5.5 micrograms of total RNA per sample. Germline loops: CDR1 MNHNY, CDR2 SVGAGI (reference sequence). CDR3 size: 13 residues. The trim removed 5 bases at V and 4 bases at J, leaving 3 bases unmatched. Next came a second PCR, run for about 7 to 12 cycles, which used a sample-barcoded 5' primer along with a J-beta primer mix. MiXCR, applied by TCRdb to the 5' RACE reads, yields one record per CDR3 protein. The sample lists roughly 860,000 distinct CDR3 sequences, 62% occurring once. The specimen sequenced was blood. The chain couples TRBV6-6 to TRBJ2-3; 7 positions match TRBD1. This TCR was recovered from a man aged 30-40 years in good health. Written as DNA, the CDR3 is TGTGCCAGCAGTAGACAGGGCCCAGATACGCAGTATTTT. Translating gives CASSRQGPDTQYF.